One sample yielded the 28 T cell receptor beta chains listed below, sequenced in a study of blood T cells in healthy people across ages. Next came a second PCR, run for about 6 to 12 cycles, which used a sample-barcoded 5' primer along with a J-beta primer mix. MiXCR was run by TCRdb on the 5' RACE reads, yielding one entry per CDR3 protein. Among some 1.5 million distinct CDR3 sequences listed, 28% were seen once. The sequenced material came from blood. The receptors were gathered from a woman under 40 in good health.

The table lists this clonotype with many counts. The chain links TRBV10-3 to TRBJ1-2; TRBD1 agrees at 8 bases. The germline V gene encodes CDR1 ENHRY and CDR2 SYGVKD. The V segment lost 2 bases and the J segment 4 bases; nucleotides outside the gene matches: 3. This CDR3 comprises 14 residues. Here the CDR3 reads CAISEPGGVYGYTF. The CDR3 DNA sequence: TGTGCCATCAGTGAGCCAGGGGGCGTCTATGGCTACACCTTC.

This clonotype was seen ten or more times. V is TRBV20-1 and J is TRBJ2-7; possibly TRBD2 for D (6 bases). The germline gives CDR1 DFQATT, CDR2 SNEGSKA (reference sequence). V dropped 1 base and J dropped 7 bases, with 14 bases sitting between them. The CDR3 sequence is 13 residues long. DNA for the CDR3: TGCAGTGCTAGAGGGCGGGGCCTAGGAGAGCAGTACTTC. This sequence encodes CSARGRGLGEQYF.

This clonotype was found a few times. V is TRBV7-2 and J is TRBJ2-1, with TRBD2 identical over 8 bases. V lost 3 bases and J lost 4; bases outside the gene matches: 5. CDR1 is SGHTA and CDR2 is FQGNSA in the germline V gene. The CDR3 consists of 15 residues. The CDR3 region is CASSLDGRGYNEQFF. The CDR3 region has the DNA TGTGCCAGCAGCTTGGACGGGAGGGGGTACAATGAGCAGTTCTTC.

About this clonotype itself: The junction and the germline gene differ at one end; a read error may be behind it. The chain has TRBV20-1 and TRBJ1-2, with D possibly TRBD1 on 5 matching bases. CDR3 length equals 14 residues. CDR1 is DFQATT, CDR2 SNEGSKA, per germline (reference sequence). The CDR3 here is CSASRGATQYGCTF. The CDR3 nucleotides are TGCAGTGCTTCCCGCGGGGCCACCCAGTATGGCTGCACCTTC.

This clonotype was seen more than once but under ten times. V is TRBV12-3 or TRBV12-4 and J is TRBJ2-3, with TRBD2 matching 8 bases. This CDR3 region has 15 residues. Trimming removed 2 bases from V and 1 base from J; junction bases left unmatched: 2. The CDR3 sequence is CASSLTRGGTDTQYF. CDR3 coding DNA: TGTGCCAGCAGTTTAACGCGGGGGGGCACAGATACGCAGTATTTT.

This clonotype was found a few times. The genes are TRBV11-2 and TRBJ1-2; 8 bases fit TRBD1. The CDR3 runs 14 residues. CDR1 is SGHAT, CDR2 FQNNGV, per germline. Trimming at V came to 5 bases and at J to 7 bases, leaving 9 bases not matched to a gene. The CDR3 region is CASSPRDRGGGYTF. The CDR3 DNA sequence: TGTGCCAGCAGCCCGCGTGACAGGGGTGGTGGCTACACCTTC.

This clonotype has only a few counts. The CDR3 here is CASRGLAGYTGELFF. CDR3 nucleotides: TGTGCCAGCAGGGGACTAGCGGGGTATACCGGGGAGCTGTTTTTT. The chain has TRBV12-3 or TRBV12-4 and TRBJ2-2; TRBD2 agrees at 13 bases. The CDR3 is 15 amino acids. J gave up 5 bases and V 6 bases, and 3 bases lay outside the gene matches.

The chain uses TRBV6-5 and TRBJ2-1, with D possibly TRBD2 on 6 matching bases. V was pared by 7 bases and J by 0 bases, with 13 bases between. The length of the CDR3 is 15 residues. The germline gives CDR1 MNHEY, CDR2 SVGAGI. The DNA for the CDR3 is TGTGCCAGCATGGGCGGGATAAGCTCCTACAATGAGCAGTTCTTC. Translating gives CASMGGISSYNEQFF.

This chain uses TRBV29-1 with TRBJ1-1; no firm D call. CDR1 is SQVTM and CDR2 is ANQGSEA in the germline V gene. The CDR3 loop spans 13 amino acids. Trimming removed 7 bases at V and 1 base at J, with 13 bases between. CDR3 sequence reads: CSASPGGNTEAFF. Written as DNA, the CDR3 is TGCAGCGCATCGCCGGGAGGGAACACTGAAGCTTTCTTT. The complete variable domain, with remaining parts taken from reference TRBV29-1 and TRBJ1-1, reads SAVISQKPSRDICQRGTSLTIQCQVDSQVTMMFWYRQQPGQSLTLIATANQGSEATYESGFVIDKFPISRPNLTFSTLTVSNMSPEDSSIYLCSASPGGNTEAFFGQGTRLTVV.

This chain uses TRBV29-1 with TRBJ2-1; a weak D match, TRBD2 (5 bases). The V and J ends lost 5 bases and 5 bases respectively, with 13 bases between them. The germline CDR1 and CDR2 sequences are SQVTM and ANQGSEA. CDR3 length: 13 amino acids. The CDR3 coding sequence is TGCAGCGTTCTTGGGCGGGCCGACAATGAGCAGTTCTTC. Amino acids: CSVLGRADNEQFF.

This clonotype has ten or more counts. The CDR3 is CAIGGQLTDTQYF. The CDR3, as DNA: TGTGCCATCGGGGGACAGCTTACAGATACGCAGTATTTT. The chain combines TRBV10-3 with TRBJ2-3, with TRBD1 matching 7 bases. V lost 8 bases to trimming and J lost 3 bases; unmatched junction nucleotides: 5. CDR3 length equals 13 residues. From germline, CDR1 is ENHRY and CDR2 SYGVKD.

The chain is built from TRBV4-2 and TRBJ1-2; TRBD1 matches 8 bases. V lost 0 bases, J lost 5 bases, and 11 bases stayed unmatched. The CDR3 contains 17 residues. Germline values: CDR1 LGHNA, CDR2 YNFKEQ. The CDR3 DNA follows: TGTGCCAGCAGCCAAGATAGGACAGGGAGGAGTTCATATGGCTACACCTTC. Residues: CASSQDRTGRSSYGYTF.

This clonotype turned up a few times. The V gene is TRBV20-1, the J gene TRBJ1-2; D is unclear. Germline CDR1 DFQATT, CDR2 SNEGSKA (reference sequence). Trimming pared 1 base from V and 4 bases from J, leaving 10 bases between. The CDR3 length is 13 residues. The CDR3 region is CSARVSYGYGYTF. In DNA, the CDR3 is TGCAGTGCTAGAGTCTCATACGGCTATGGCTACACCTTC.

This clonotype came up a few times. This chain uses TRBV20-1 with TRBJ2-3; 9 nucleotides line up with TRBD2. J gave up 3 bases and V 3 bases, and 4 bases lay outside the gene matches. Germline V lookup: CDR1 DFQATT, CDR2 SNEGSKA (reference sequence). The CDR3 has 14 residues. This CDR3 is CSASRLAGTDTQYF. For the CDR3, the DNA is TGCAGTGCTAGTCGGCTAGCGGGAACAGATACGCAGTATTTT.

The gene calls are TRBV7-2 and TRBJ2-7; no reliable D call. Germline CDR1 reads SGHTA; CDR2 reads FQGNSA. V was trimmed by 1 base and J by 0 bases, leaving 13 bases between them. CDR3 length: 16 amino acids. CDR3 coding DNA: TGTGCCAGCAGCTTAGATTTCGGCAGGAGCTCCTACGAGCAGTACTTC. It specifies CASSLDFGRSSYEQYF.

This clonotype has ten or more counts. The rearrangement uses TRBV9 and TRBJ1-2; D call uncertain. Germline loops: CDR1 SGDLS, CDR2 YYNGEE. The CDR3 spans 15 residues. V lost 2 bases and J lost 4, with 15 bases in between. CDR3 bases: TGTGCCAGCAGCGTCAACCCGGACTCGATCTATGGCTACACCTTC. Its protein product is CASSVNPDSIYGYTF.

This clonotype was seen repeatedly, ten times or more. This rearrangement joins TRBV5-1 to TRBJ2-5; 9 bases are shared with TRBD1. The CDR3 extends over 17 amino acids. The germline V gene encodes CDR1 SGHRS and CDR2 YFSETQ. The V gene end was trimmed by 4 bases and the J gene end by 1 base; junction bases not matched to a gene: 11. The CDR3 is CASSPTDRGEVQETQYF. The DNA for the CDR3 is TGCGCCAGCAGCCCTACGGACAGGGGAGAGGTCCAAGAGACCCAGTACTTC. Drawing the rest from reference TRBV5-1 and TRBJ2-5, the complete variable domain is KAGVTQTPRYLIKTRGQQVTLSCSPISGHRSVSWYQQTPGQGLQFLFEYFSETQRNKGNFPGRFSGRQFSNSRSEMNVSTLELGDSALYLCASSPTDRGEVQETQYFGPGTRLLVL.

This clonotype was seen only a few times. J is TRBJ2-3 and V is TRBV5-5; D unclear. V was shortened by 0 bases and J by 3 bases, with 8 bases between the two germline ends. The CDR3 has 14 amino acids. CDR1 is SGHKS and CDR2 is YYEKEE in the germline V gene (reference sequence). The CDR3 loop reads CASSLVQVTDTQYF. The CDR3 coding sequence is TGTGCCAGCAGCTTGGTCCAGGTGACAGATACGCAGTATTTT.

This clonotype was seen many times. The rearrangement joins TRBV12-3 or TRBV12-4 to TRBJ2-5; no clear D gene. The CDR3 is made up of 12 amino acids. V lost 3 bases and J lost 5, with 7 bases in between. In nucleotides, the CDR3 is TGTGCCAGCAGTTTTTTTGGGGAGACCCAGTACTTC. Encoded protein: CASSFFGETQYF.

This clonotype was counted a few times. The CDR3 bases are TGTGCCAGCATCCAGCGGGGGAGGGATGAGCAGTACTTC. Its translation is CASIQRGRDEQYF. The chain combines TRBV6-1 with TRBJ2-7; 8 bases map to TRBD2. The trim removed 7 bases at V and 7 bases at J, leaving 9 bases unmatched. The CDR3 covers 13 residues. Germline V gives CDR1 MNHNS, CDR2 SASEGT.

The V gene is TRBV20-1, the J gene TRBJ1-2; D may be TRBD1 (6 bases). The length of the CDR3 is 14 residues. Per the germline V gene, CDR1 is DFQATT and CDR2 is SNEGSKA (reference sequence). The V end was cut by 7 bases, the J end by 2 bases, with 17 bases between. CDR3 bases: TGCAGTGGCTACGGGGGGGGCGTAAACTATGGCTACACCTTC. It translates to CSGYGGGVNYGYTF.

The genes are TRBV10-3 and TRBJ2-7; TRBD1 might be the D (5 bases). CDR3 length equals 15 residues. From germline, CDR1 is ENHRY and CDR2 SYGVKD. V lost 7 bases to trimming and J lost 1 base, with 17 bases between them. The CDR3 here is CAIIPVGQGSYEQYF. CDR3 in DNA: TGTGCCATCATCCCCGTGGGGCAGGGATCCTACGAGCAGTACTTC.

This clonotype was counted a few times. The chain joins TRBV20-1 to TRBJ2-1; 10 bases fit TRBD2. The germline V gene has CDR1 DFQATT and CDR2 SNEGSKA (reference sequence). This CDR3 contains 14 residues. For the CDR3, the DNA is TGCAGGGTCCGAGGGGCTAGCGGGGGCAATGAGCAGTTCTTC. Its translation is CRVRGASGGNEQFF.

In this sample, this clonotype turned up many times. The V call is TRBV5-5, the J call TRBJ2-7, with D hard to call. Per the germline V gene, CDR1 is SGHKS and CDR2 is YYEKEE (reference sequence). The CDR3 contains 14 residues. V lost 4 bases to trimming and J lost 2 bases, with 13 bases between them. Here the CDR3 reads CASSVNGRTYEQYF. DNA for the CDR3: TGTGCCAGCAGCGTCAATGGACGAACCTACGAGCAGTACTTC. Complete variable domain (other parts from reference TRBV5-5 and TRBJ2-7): DAGVTQSPTHLIKTRGQQVTLRCSPISGHKSVSWYQQVLGQGPQFIFQYYEKEERGRGNFPDRFSARQFPNYSSELNVNALLLGDSALYLCASSVNGRTYEQYFGPGTRLTVT.

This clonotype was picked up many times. The CDR3 nucleotides read TGCAGTGCTAGAGTTCCGGGTTTAGCCCCCTACGAGCAGTACTTC. This encodes CSARVPGLAPYEQYF. This sequence joins TRBV20-1 and TRBJ2-7; D is unresolved. Germline CDR1 is DFQATT and CDR2 is SNEGSKA (reference sequence). The CDR3 totals 15 residues. With 1 base removed from V and 2 bases from J, the gap between germline ends came to 15 bases.

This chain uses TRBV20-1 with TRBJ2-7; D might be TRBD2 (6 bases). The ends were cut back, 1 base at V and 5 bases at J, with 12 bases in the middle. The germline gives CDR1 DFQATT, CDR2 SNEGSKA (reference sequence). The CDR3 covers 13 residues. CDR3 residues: CSARGGVRDEQYF. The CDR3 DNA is TGCAGTGCTAGAGGCGGGGTGAGGGACGAGCAGTACTTC.

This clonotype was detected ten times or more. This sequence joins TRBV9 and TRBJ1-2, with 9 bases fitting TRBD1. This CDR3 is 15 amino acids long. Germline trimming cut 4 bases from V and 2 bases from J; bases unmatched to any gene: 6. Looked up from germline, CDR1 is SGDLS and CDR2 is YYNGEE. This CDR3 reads CASSHGTGRNYGYTF. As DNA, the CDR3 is TGTGCCAGCAGCCACGGGACAGGGCGAAACTATGGCTACACCTTC.

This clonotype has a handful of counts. The CDR3: CASSYWPANTGELFF. The CDR3 DNA sequence: TGTGCCAGCAGTTACTGGCCCGCGAACACCGGGGAGCTGTTTTTT. The V and J genes are TRBV6-2 or TRBV6-3 and TRBJ2-2, with no clear D. Trimming took off 1 base at V and 0 bases at J, with 6 bases between the two ends. CDR1 and CDR2 (germline): MNHEY, SVGEGT. The CDR3 is 15 residues long.